This record concerns one TCR beta chain sequence. Antigen unknown. Profiled with immunoSEQ multiplex PCR; TCRdb holds only in-frame clones, not every one. This table has about 100,000 clones, roughly 84% appearing once. CDR3 length equals 11 residues. V dropped 6 bases and J dropped 9; count of bases not matched to a gene: 2. Germline CDR1 is LNHDA and CDR2 is SQIVND (reference sequence). The data stem from a study of T cell responses to AZD1222 COVID-19 vaccine. Overall study context: The analysis combined second doses at about 4 or about 12 weeks. Findings and limits, study-wide: In a largely white British group with more females than males, clonal diversity was possibly underestimated. Reportedly, nearly half of unique spike TCRs recognized epitopes outside B.1.351/B.1.1.7 mutations. With dominance at 160-218 and 743-854, vaccine-associated CD4 TCRs spanned spike.

V gene TRBV19 combines with J gene TRBJ2-1, with TRBD2 identical over 7 bases. The receptor comes from an adult in good health. The sample consisted of peripheral blood, taken on day 0 of AZD1222 vaccination. CDR3 in amino acids: CASRGTIEQFF. For the CDR3, the DNA is TGTGCCAGTAGAGGGACTATTGAGCAGTTCTTC.